This T cell receptor (beta chain) was found in a study of blood T cell repertoires in COVID-19 (TCRdb year 2020). Study-level background: Samples covering the acute and convalescent phases of COVID-19 were provided by collaborators in the United States, Italy and Spain. The material from the prospective study consisted of cDNA or gDNA derived from T cells, B-cell-depleted T cells, or PBMCs. Deeply sampled blood TCRbeta repertoires from subjects exposed to, actively infected with, or recovered from COVID-19 were included in the dataset. The repertoires were released in a freely available public database intended as a resource for research on the immune response to SARS-CoV-2. Samples came from the ongoing ImmuneRACE study (first 160 participants) plus 1,254 subjects from 6 global collaborators. Nearly every sample came with metadata listing a de-identified subject ID, COVID-19 status, age in years and sex. HLA class I and class II types, where available, came from metadata supplied by the sample provider rather than from assay-based typing.

Overall study outcomes, separate from this receptor: The amount of clinical and demographic metadata varied by source and participant and was provided uncurated.

Worth noting for this clone: It lacks a known antigen. Base qualities were left out, and no much larger clone turns up one base away.

CDR1 and CDR2, per the germline V gene, are LGHNA and YSLEER. The CDR3 runs 15 residues from the cysteine to the phenylalanine. The DNA shown is the 45-base CDR3, in frame from base 1. The junction shows trimming of 4 bases on V and 2 bases on J, plus 11 bases between the germline ends. In Seattle, one collaborating source enrolled patients while the infection was active and tracked those patients longitudinally over the course of disease. Each collaborating institution followed its own protocols to collect whole blood in K2EDTA tubes. Collaborator samples were shipped for TCRbeta analysis as frozen whole blood, isolated PBMCs, or DNA extracted from either sample type. TCRbeta CDR3 regions were amplified from genomic DNA by means of the immunoSEQ Assay, a bias-controlled multiplex PCR. Under the source paper's analysis protocol: Within the assay, amplification of reference gene primers was used to estimate how many nucleated cells each sample contained. To quantify the absolute abundance of each unique TCRbeta CDR3 rearrangement, sequence reads were collapsed and filtered. For each sample, productive Simpson clonality was calculated as the square root of Simpson's diversity index across productive rearrangements. TCRdb re-hosts the immuneACCESS table, in-frame sequences only. Its copies lack some clones; in the studies checked, an unresolved V gene accounts for under half of them, and the cause for the rest is not known. V and J calls and clone size are those listed in that table; D and trimming were worked out from the DNA. Here the sample has about 260,000 clones; around nine tenths occur a single time. Roughly 10% of the sample comes from the top ten.

The origin of this receptor is a woman aged 70-85 years with COVID-19, enrolled during active disease. The V and J segments used are TRBV4-3 and TRBJ1-4; possibly the D gene is TRBD1, per 6 matching bases. The sequenced material came from peripheral blood. CDR3 loop: CASSRHRATNEKLFF. The nucleotide sequence reads as follows: TGCGCCAGCAGCCGCCACAGGGCCACTAATGAAAAACTGTTTTTT.